The present T cell receptor beta chain was sequenced within a study of shared clonotypes between healthy human individuals. Study background: The composition of the donors was a couple of women and a few men aged 18 to 49. The study used three CD4 naive, three CD4 memory, two CD8 naive and one CD8 memory plate per donor.

A CD45RA-negative memory subset and a CD45RA+ naive subset were separated from the CD4+ cells. CDR1 and CDR2 from the germline V gene are LGHNA and YSLEER. The CDR3 contains 12 residues. Trimming cost V 2 bases and J 2 bases, with 3 bases left between them. At a deep level, the assay was run. Libraries were prepared by immunoSEQ multiplex PCR; TCRdb keeps only in-frame clonotypes and omits some of them. Of over a million clones in the sample, 70% to 80% were seen once. Sequencing was carried out using memory CD4+ T cells from PBMCs. The subset is: CD45RA-negative fraction. This TCR came from a man between 18 and 29 years old in good health. Some clones in this sample may be carry-over from other donors' samples. The rearrangement uses TRBV4-3 and TRBJ1-2; D unresolved. The CDR3 nucleotides read TGCGCCAGCAGCCAATCCAACTATGGCTACACCTTC. Translation gives CASSQSNYGYTF.